The rows below give T cell receptor beta chains drawn from one sample of a study of T cells in tuberculosis. Generated by immunoSEQ multiplex PCR, the TCRdb table keeps only in-frame clones and is missing some. This sample has 54,000 or so clones, with about 86% found just once. Sequencing was done on a sample of CD1b-GMM tetramer-negative cells sorted from PBMCs. These receptors all come from an adult woman with latent tuberculosis. CDR3s include the opening cysteine and the closing phenylalanine or tryptophan. Each record gives: D gene, clone size, CDR3 length, V gene, J gene, CDR3 protein, CDR3 DNA. D genes are given only for firm matches. A clone size is listed for some rows: how often the clone was seen (once, few, many), or a class if it is expanded.

>.|.|14|TRBV18|TRBJ1-5
CASSPEGSNQPQHF
TGTGCCAGCTCACCAGAGGGTAGCAATCAGCCCCAGCATTTT
>.|.|20|TRBV23-1|TRBJ2-3
CASSRGGIMGYSGHTDTQYF
TGCGCCAGCAGTCGAGGCGGTATAATGGGATATAGCGGCCACACAGATACGCAGTATTTT
>.|.|15|TRBV6-5|TRBJ2-5
CASSSRVSRGETQYF
TGTGCCAGCAGTTCCAGGGTATCGCGAGGAGAGACCCAGTACTTC
>.|once|16|TRBV6-1|TRBJ2-7
CASSEALTGGGYEQYF
TGTGCCAGCAGTGAAGCTTTGACGGGGGGCGGCTACGAGCAGTACTTC
>.|.|14|TRBV7-2|TRBJ2-7
CASSYEYSSYEQYF
TGTGCCAGCAGCTATGAGTACAGCTCCTACGAGCAGTACTTC
>.|.|16|TRBV6-1|TRBJ1-2
CASSVRQAFNGYGYTF
TGTGCCAGCAGTGTACGACAGGCTTTTAATGGCTATGGCTACACCTTC
>.|.|13|TRBV5-4|TRBJ1-1
CASIASPNTEAFF
TGTGCCAGCATAGCTTCTCCGAACACTGAAGCTTTCTTT
>.|few|17|TRBV5-6|TRBJ1-2
CASSFGQLRLANYGYTF
TGTGCCAGCAGCTTCGGACAATTACGACTAGCTAACTATGGCTACACCTTC
>TRBD2|.|15|TRBV7-7|TRBJ2-7
CASSLAAGGPYEQYF
TGTGCCAGCAGCTTAGCAGCGGGGGGTCCCTACGAGCAGTACTTC
>.|.|17|TRBV18|TRBJ1-1
CASSPRGGTLGDTEAFF
TGTGCCAGCTCACCAAGAGGAGGGACCCTAGGCGACACTGAAGCTTTCTTT
>TRBD1|.|15|TRBV6-6|TRBJ1-3
CASSRQGSSGNTIYF
TGTGCCAGCAGTCGACAGGGGAGCTCTGGAAACACCATATATTTT
>.|.|17|TRBV12-5|TRBJ2-1
CASGLVPRGLPYNEQFF
TGTGCTAGTGGTTTGGTCCCGCGAGGGCTACCCTACAATGAGCAGTTCTTC
>TRBD2|.|15|TRBV15|TRBJ2-2
CAIPLASGHTGELFF
TGTGCCATCCCGCTAGCTAGCGGGCACACCGGGGAGCTGTTTTTT
>.|few|14|TRBV2|TRBJ1-1
CASSEIRGRTEAFF
TGTGCCAGCAGTGAAATTAGAGGGAGAACTGAAGCTTTCTTT
>.|.|13|TRBV2|TRBJ2-7
CASSPGVPYEQYF
TGTGCCAGCAGCCCGGGAGTCCCTTACGAGCAGTACTTC
>TRBD2|.|14|TRBV19|TRBJ2-2
CASSLAGTIGELFF
TGTGCCAGTAGTCTAGCGGGAACTATCGGGGAGCTGTTTTTT
>TRBD1|.|14|TRBV7-2|TRBJ2-1
CASTLRTAPGGQFF
TGTGCCAGCACCCTGAGAACAGCACCAGGGGGGCAGTTCTTC
>.|.|16|TRBV9|TRBJ2-5
CASSEGGRGWGETQYF
TGTGCCAGCAGCGAGGGGGGGAGGGGTTGGGGAGAGACCCAGTACTTC
>.|.|11|TRBV6-6|TRBJ1-2
CATGQNYGYTF
TGTGCCACAGGACAGAACTATGGCTACACCTTC
>.|.|13|TRBV19|TRBJ2-7
CASSQRQAYEQYF
TGTGCCAGTAGTCAGCGACAGGCGTACGAGCAGTACTTC
>TRBD1|.|16|TRBV28|TRBJ1-2
CASSLAYRTGAGGYTF
TGTGCCAGCAGTTTAGCTTATCGGACAGGGGCGGGGGGCTACACCTTC
>.|.|15|TRBV6-6|TRBJ1-3
CASSEGSPSGNTIYF
TGTGCCAGCAGTGAGGGCTCTCCTTCTGGAAACACCATATATTTT
>TRBD1|.|14|TRBV6-6|TRBJ1-1
CASSDRGRETEAFF
TGTGCCAGCAGTGACAGGGGAAGGGAAACTGAAGCTTTCTTT
>TRBD1|few|17|TRBV4-1|TRBJ2-1
CASSQDSWQGARNEQFF
TGCGCCAGCAGCCAAGATTCGTGGCAGGGGGCGCGGAATGAGCAGTTCTTC
>.|.|15|TRBV27|TRBJ2-6
CASSERAAGANVLTF
TGTGCCAGCAGTGAGCGGGCAGCTGGGGCCAACGTCCTGACTTTC
>TRBD1|.|13|TRBV5-1|TRBJ2-4
CASSLGQGDIQYF
TGCGCCAGCAGCTTGGGACAGGGCGACATTCAGTACTTC
>.|once|14|TRBV28|TRBJ1-5
CASSSYRSNQPQHF
TGTGCCAGCAGTTCGTACAGAAGCAATCAGCCCCAGCATTTT
>.|.|15|TRBV28|TRBJ1-2
CASSLGGGGRYGYTF
TGTGCCAGCAGTCTAGGAGGGGGGGGGAGATATGGCTACACCTTC
>TRBD1|.|14|TRBV4-1|TRBJ1-5
CASSQTGGVGPQHF
TGCGCCAGCAGCCAAACAGGGGGTGTAGGCCCCCAGCATTTT
>.|.|13|TRBV7-2|TRBJ1-2
CASSWRQVGGYTF
TGTGCCAGCAGCTGGCGACAGGTGGGGGGCTACACCTTC
>TRBD1|.|13|TRBV10-3|TRBJ2-7
CASNRDRGYEQYF
TGTGCCAGCAACCGGGACAGGGGTTACGAGCAGTACTTC
>TRBD1|.|13|TRBV6-5|TRBJ1-2
CASSRDRNYGYTF
TGTGCCAGCAGTCGGGACAGAAACTATGGCTACACCTTC